This TCR beta chain comes out of a study of neoadjuvant anti-PD-1 for oral cavity cancer. The time point here: after neoadjuvant nivolumab, at surgical resection. This clone appeared many times. There are 16 residues in the CDR3. V gave up 1 base and J gave up 2 bases, with 12 bases separating them. Germline values: CDR1 LGHNA, CDR2 YNFKEQ. The data were produced by immunoSEQ multiplex PCR, yet TCRdb's version contains in-frame clones alone and is incomplete. This sample yields 35,000 to 40,000 clones, of which more than 35% are seen a single time; approximately 16% belongs to the top ten. The input for sequencing was tumor tissue, taken after nivolumab (anti-PD-1) treatment. The TCR comes from a person aged 35-79 years with oral cavity squamous cell carcinoma. The rearrangement links TRBV4-2 to TRBJ1-5; D is undetermined. CDR3 sequence: CASSQGAQGGNQPQHF. The CDR3 nucleotides read TGTGCCAGCAGCCAAGGCGCTCAAGGTGGCAATCAGCCCCAGCATTTT.